A single sample gave rise to the 14 T cell receptor beta chains below, sequenced in a study of T cell responses to AZD1222 COVID-19 vaccine. Method: immunoSEQ multiplex PCR; TCRdb's copy keeps in-frame clones and lacks some. The top ten clones hold approximately 1.6% of a sample with some 150,000 clones, roughly 90% of them seen once. The material sequenced was peripheral blood, taken on day 0 of AZD1222 vaccination. The origin of the receptors is an adult in good health.

The rearrangement links TRBV27 to TRBJ1-2; D uncertain. Deletions cut 1 base from V and 2 bases from J, with 11 bases between. In germline, CDR1 is MNHEY, CDR2 SMNVEV (reference sequence). The CDR3 length is 15 residues. DNA of the CDR3: TGTGCCAGCAGTTTATTTCAGGCCCCCAACTATGGCTACACCTTC. Translating it yields CASSLFQAPNYGYTF.

The genes are TRBV15 and TRBJ2-1, with 8 bases aligning to TRBD1. This CDR3 is built from 17 residues. After removal of 5 bases from V and 3 bases from J, the junction contained 12 bases not matched to a gene. The V gene's germline CDR1 is LNHNV and CDR2 YYDKDF (reference sequence). CDR3 residues: CATSGGSDRGIYNEQFF. The CDR3 nucleotides are TGTGCCACCAGCGGAGGATCCGACAGGGGTATCTACAATGAGCAGTTCTTC.

CDR3 residues: CASSPTKTQGSGEAFF. The CDR3 nucleotides read TGTGCCAGCAGCCCCACTAAGACCCAGGGCTCTGGTGAAGCTTTCTTT. The rearrangement links TRBV7-3 to TRBJ1-1, with D perhaps matching TRBD1 (5 bases). The V and J ends lost 5 bases and 7 bases respectively, with 23 bases between them. Germline V lookup: CDR1 SGHTA, CDR2 FQGTGA. The CDR3 is 16 residues long.

The V and J genes are TRBV4-3 and TRBJ2-3; 10 nucleotides agree with TRBD2. After removal of 4 bases from V and 3 bases from J, the junction contained 10 bases not matched to a gene. Germline values: CDR1 LGHNA, CDR2 YSLEER. This CDR3 region has 17 residues. The CDR3 region has the DNA TGCGCCAGCAGCCCGAGTCCTAGCGGGAGTGGAACAGATACGCAGTATTTT. Residues: CASSPSPSGSGTDTQYF.

The chain is built from TRBV6-5 and TRBJ1-3, with no clear D. CDR3 length: 13 residues. Germline V CDR1 and CDR2: MNHEY, SVGAGI. Between the trimmed V and J ends, which lost 8 bases and 3 bases, there was a span of 11 bases. The CDR3 bases are TGTGCCAGCGTAGGAGTATTTGGAAACACCATATATTTT. Its translation: CASVGVFGNTIYF.

J is TRBJ2-1 and V is TRBV6-5; 8 positions match TRBD2. The trim removed 0 bases at V and 7 bases at J, leaving 5 bases unmatched. The V gene's germline CDR1 is MNHEY and CDR2 SVGAGI. CDR3 size: 15 residues. The CDR3 loop reads CASSYSSGTLNEQFF. The CDR3 bases are TGTGCCAGCAGTTACTCTAGCGGGACCCTGAATGAGCAGTTCTTC.

The chain recombines TRBV5-5 with TRBJ1-3, with D unresolved. V was cut by 1 base and J by 4 bases, with 15 bases left in between. The CDR3 runs 16 residues. The germline gives CDR1 SGHKS, CDR2 YYEKEE (reference sequence). CDR3 DNA sequence: TGTGCCAGCAGCTTGCTAAAAGTCATCGAGGGAAACACCATATATTTT. It specifies CASSLLKVIEGNTIYF.

This chain joins TRBV6-2 or TRBV6-3 and TRBJ1-2; D call uncertain. This CDR3 contains 13 residues. Between the trimmed V and J ends, which lost 0 bases and 2 bases, there was a span of 4 bases. Germline CDR1 reads MNHEY; CDR2 reads SVGEGT. CDR3 coding DNA: TGTGCCAGCAGTTACTCCGACAACTATGGCTACACCTTC. Protein: CASSYSDNYGYTF.

The chain combines TRBV5-1 with TRBJ2-1; tentatively, D is TRBD2 (6 bases). Trimming left V 5 bases short and J 1 base short, with 16 bases between. This CDR3 region has 16 residues. Germline CDR1 and CDR2: SGHRS and YFSETQ. The CDR3 loop reads CASRARLANSYNEQFF. Written as DNA, the CDR3 is TGCGCCAGCAGGGCCCGGCTAGCGAATTCCTACAATGAGCAGTTCTTC.

This chain uses TRBV18 with TRBJ1-3; unclear D gene. Germline values: CDR1 KGHSH, CDR2 LQKENI. The CDR3 length is 16 residues. Trimming pared 3 bases from V and 0 bases from J, leaving 12 bases between. The CDR3 spells CASSPQSPISGNTIYF. For the CDR3, the DNA is TGTGCCAGCTCACCCCAGAGCCCCATCTCTGGAAACACCATATATTTT. The full variable domain, with the rest looked up from reference TRBV18 and TRBJ1-3, is NAGVMQNPRHLVRRRGQEARLRCSPMKGHSHVYWYRQLPEEGLKFMVYLQKENIIDESGMPKERFSAEFPKEGPSILRIQQVVRGDSAAYFCASSPQSPISGNTIYFGEGSWLTVV.

The chain is built from TRBV14 and TRBJ1-1; D gene ambiguous. Looked up from germline, CDR1 is SGHDN and CDR2 is FVKESK. The CDR3 covers 13 residues. Trimming shortened V by 4 bases and J by 6 bases, and 12 bases separated the two germline ends. The CDR3 DNA reads TGTGCCAGCAGCCCAACCAAACGGGCTGAAGCTTTCTTT. It specifies CASSPTKRAEAFF. The full variable domain, completed using reference TRBV14 and TRBJ1-1, is EAGVTQFPSHSVIEKGQTVTLRCDPISGHDNLYWYRRVMGKEIKFLLHFVKESKQDESGMPNNRFLAERTGGTYSTLKVQPAELEDSGVYFCASSPTKRAEAFFGQGTRLTVV.

As for this clone: This same CDR3 is encoded by further DNA sequences in the sample. This chain connects TRBV6-5 to TRBJ2-7; TRBD1 matches 7 bases. The CDR3 loop spans 13 amino acids. Unmatched junction bases numbered 1, after V lost 2 bases and J lost 3 bases. Germline loops: CDR1 MNHEY, CDR2 SVGAGI. CDR3 residues: CASSYAGGYEQYF. As DNA, the CDR3 is TGTGCCAGCAGTTACGCAGGGGGCTACGAGCAGTACTTC.

This chain joins TRBV5-5 and TRBJ1-5; tentative D call: TRBD1 (5 bases). The V and J ends lost 3 bases and 7 bases respectively, with 11 bases between them. Germline V gene sequence: CDR1 SGHKS, CDR2 YYEKEE (reference sequence). This CDR3 is built from 13 residues. The CDR3 DNA follows: TGTGCCAGCAGCTCTCAGGGTGTGCAGCCCCAGCATTTT. It encodes CASSSQGVQPQHF.

The V gene is TRBV9, the J gene TRBJ1-1; D perhaps matches TRBD1 (5 bases). Germline CDR1 and CDR2: SGDLS and YYNGEE. V was cut by 0 bases and J by 3 bases, with 9 bases left in between. The CDR3 covers 14 residues. The CDR3 sequence: CASSVAGGYTEAFF. CDR3 DNA: TGTGCCAGCAGCGTAGCTGGGGGATACACTGAAGCTTTCTTT.